Shown below are 8 T cell receptor beta chains from a single sample sequenced in a study of human T cells and chemical hapten exposure. TCRdb re-called the RACE reads through MiXCR, storing one row per CDR3 protein. The profile shows about 57,000 distinct CDR3 sequences, about 9.3% of them singletons. Time point described: patch test 1, 2 weeks after DPC sensitization. Treatment described: therapeutic diphenylcyclopropenone sensitization with weekly scalp DPC. Sample: whole blood, taken in connection with sensitization to the hapten diphenylcyclopropenone (DPC). The receptors originated from a woman aged 40 to 49 with alopecia areata. Some clones in this sample may be carry-over from other donors' samples.

This clonotype showed up many times. The chain is built from TRBV18 and TRBJ2-5; D is uncertain. This CDR3 contains 14 residues. V gave up 2 bases and J gave up 0 bases, with 7 bases separating them. CDR1 KGHSH and CDR2 LQKENI come from the germline V gene. This chain's CDR3 is CASSPANNQETQYF. In DNA, the CDR3 is TGTGCCAGCTCACCAGCCAATAACCAAGAGACCCAGTACTTC.

This clonotype has just a few counts. The chain links TRBV29-1 to TRBJ2-7, with a possible D match to TRBD1 (6 bases). Germline-derived CDR1 and CDR2 are SQVTM and ANQGSEA. The CDR3 covers 11 residues. The V end lost 4 bases, the J end lost 6 bases, and 10 bases lay between the germline ends. The CDR3 is CSVGTGIEQYF. As DNA, the CDR3 is TGCAGCGTTGGTACAGGGATCGAGCAGTACTTC.

This clonotype has at least ten counts. The chain joins TRBV5-4 to TRBJ1-3, with TRBD1 identical over 9 bases. With 4 bases clipped from V and 5 bases from J, the junction kept 4 bases outside the gene matches. The CDR3 totals 14 residues. CDR1 and CDR2 from the germline V gene are SGHNT and YYREEE (reference sequence). The CDR3 DNA is TGTGCCAGCAGCGAGGGACAGGGACGAAACACCATATATTTT. Its translation is CASSEGQGRNTIYF.

There are many counts of this clonotype. This chain connects TRBV27 to TRBJ2-7; D not resolved. The CDR3 is made up of 13 amino acids. The V gene lost 2 bases and the J gene lost 0 bases, with 5 bases spanning the gap. Germline loops: CDR1 MNHEY, CDR2 SMNVEV (reference sequence). The CDR3 DNA is TGTGCCAGCAGTTTAGTTCCCTCCTACGAGCAGTACTTC. Translated, it gives CASSLVPSYEQYF.

This clonotype was seen ten or more times. The rearrangement joins TRBV7-2 to TRBJ2-7, with D unresolved. Germline CDR1 is SGHTA and CDR2 is FQGNSA. This CDR3 has 13 residues. Trimming shortened V by 0 bases and J by 4 bases, and 7 bases separated the two germline ends. For the CDR3, the DNA is TGTGCCAGCAGCTTAGCGCTCTCTTACGAGCAGTACTTC. As protein: CASSLALSYEQYF.

This clonotype was counted many times. J is TRBJ2-5 and V is TRBV5-1; weak D call: TRBD2 (5 bases). This CDR3 comprises 14 residues. Between the trimmed V and J ends, which lost 5 bases and 0 bases, there was a span of 11 bases. From germline, CDR1 is SGHRS and CDR2 YFSETQ. CDR3 in amino acids: CASRSSLDQETQYF. The CDR3 nucleotides read TGCGCCAGCAGATCTAGCCTAGACCAAGAGACCCAGTACTTC.

The chain joins TRBV7-3 to TRBJ2-2; TRBD2 matches 8 bases. The CDR3 is 15 residues long. Germline lookup yields CDR1 SGHTA and CDR2 FQGTGA. The junction had 3 bases not matched to a gene; V was cut back by 1 base and J by 5 bases. The CDR3, as DNA: TGTGCCAGCAGCTTAAGACTAGCGCGTACCGGGGAGCTGTTTTTT. Protein sequence: CASSLRLARTGELFF.

This clonotype was recorded many times. The chain links TRBV6-1 to TRBJ1-2; possibly TRBD1 for D (5 bases). V lost 8 bases and J 6 bases, leaving 22 bases between the germline ends. The CDR3 has 15 residues. Germline V gene sequence: CDR1 MNHNS, CDR2 SASEGT. For the CDR3, the DNA is TGTGCCAGCTTAGCAGCGGCAGGGATGGTTCATGGCTACACCTTC. Protein sequence: CASLAAAGMVHGYTF.